This paragraph reports one TCR beta chain. The antigen it recognizes is unknown. No per-base quality is available; no much larger clone lies one base away. The data stem from a study of cytomegalovirus exposure and HLA in healthy donors (dated by TCRdb to about 2017). General notes on the study: In an earlier analysis of under 750 of the donors, 276 Gb of sequence data and just under 120 million unique TCR beta sequences from 180 million or so T cells were reported. About 280 gigabases of sequencing data and about 92 million unique TCR sequences made up an early release that covered approximately 700 HLA-typed donors. Among the approximately 400 genotyped donors, approximately 81% belonged to the genetic ancestry cluster associated with self-reported Caucasian donors. The study was designed to test whether signatures of past pathogen exposure could be identified by cataloging public T cell receptors. Using immunosequencing, the study profiled T cell repertoires from some 670 subjects and related those repertoires to cytomegalovirus serostatus. In addition to the first cohort of hundreds of subjects, a separate validation cohort of 130 or so different subjects was used. To predict cytomegalovirus infection status, the study combined high-throughput TCR immunosequencing, statistical association of individual TCRs with disease status, and machine learning. A later analysis re-analyzed previously published TCR beta repertoires from several hundred donors and added high-resolution HLA genotyping to study TCR occurrence patterns. Rather than using new phenotypic data, the later analysis identified candidate immune exposures from TCR beta sequences and from how often those sequences occurred across donors. An earlier analysis of 450 to 750 of the donors used high-throughput TCR beta sequencing to judge whether each TCR beta V gene segment behaved as functional or pseudogenic. Donor age, sex, ethnicity and CMV serostatus were compiled alongside the repertoire data. Genome-wide SNP genotypes for about 55% of the 666 donors were used in a later genetic analysis, which treated that subset as a discovery cohort. Every discovery cohort repertoire had been produced on one sequencing platform. HLA typing covered class I and class II loci at four-digit resolution. Typing coverage varied by locus: roughly 629-640 donors for A, B, C, DRB1 and DQB1; roughly 510 for DQA1; more than 600 for DPA1; under 490 for DPB1. About five DR-DQ haplotypes were handled as single units for association and clustering, since linkage in the cohort was strong. Among some 400 genotyped donors of the cohort, an average of roughly 230,000 unique TCR beta nucleotide sequences was sequenced per donor, of which roughly 17% were non-productive.

The cohort was made up of about 670 healthy bone marrow donors. At the time of sampling, all cohort members were nominally healthy, though unrecorded immune exposures were likely present. The donor tested CMV seropositive and was one of the 289 seropositive cohort members. A peripheral blood sample was provided by each donor, and peripheral blood mononuclear cells were used for TCR beta sequencing. Genomic DNA extraction from the blood cell samples was performed with the Qiagen DNeasy Blood Extraction Kit. On the study overall, not on this receptor specifically: Because HLA typing was unavailable for some donors at each locus, only the typed subset was used in association tests. A later genetic analysis reported fewer N-insertions in productive TCRs among donors in an Asian-associated ancestry cluster than the roughly 720-donor mean. The only immune exposure information available for the cohort was CMV serostatus. A later analysis found that TCR association rates varied across HLA loci, with DRB1 alleles showing the most associated TCRs and HLA-C alleles the fewest. In a later analysis, most CMV-associated TCR beta chains were found to appear HLA-restricted, with HLA associations seemingly driven largely by CMV exposure. In an earlier analysis of more than 450 of the donors, most TCR beta V segments were observed in productive rearrangements about 90% or about 30% of the time, broadly matching IMGT annotations. In this cohort, only TCR beta chains were sequenced, and detectable features were limited by the absence of alpha or paired-chain data. When HLA alleles, especially DR and DQ, strongly co-occurred, TCR associations were difficult to assign to individual alleles. The sequencing pipeline was judged likely to have produced a cluster of highly shared sequence variants as a technical artifact. The study gave a list of under 200 TCR beta chains associated with cytomegalovirus. Compared with equally common non-associated chains, HLA-associated TCR beta chains in a later analysis were more clonally expanded and had lower generation probabilities. At a false discovery rate of 0.05, a later analysis linked approximately 18,000 TCR beta sequences to specific HLA alleles. A further reported finding was that TCR beta sequences accurately predicted the HLA-A and HLA-B alleles for most subjects in the first cohort. Several of the top co-occurrence clusters appeared to be linked to parvovirus B19, influenza, CMV and Epstein-Barr virus, according to a later analysis. In both the original and validation cohorts, the classifier was reported to diagnose cytomegalovirus status with high specificity and sensitivity. The authors suggested that the approach could potentially be generalized to other disease states and immunological phenotypes. Some IMGT-functional V segments, including TRBV6-2 and TRBV6-3, could not be told apart with the 87-base-pair reads, so those segments were excluded. Presence/absence analyses assumed roughly uniform sequencing depth across donors, an assumption that may not hold. Correlated functional status among segregating V segments might be attributable to linkage disequilibrium, but an unknown experimental factor could not be ruled out. Because counts were too low, some 17 rarely observed V segments, including chromosome 9 orphons, were excluded from the earlier analysis of fewer than 650 of the donors. A few of the identified cytomegalovirus-associated TCR beta chains were confirmed in vitro to be specific for cytomegalovirus antigens. V-gene and J-gene trimming of TCR beta chains was associated with a missense DCLRE1C variant in a later genetic analysis, and the association was replicated in an independent cohort. Across donors, most TCR sequences were observed very rarely, whereas some public TCRs were present in many individuals.

The method was the immunoSEQ multiplex PCR assay. For the multiplex PCR, a mixture combining 60 forward primers for TCR Vbeta segments and 13 reverse primers for TCR Jbeta segments was used. The CDR3 region of rearranged TCR beta genes was amplified from genomic DNA by a multiplex PCR assay. On the Illumina HiSeq System, the amplified TCR beta libraries were sequenced as 87-base-pair reads. For the original study's pipeline: Across the roughly 600 repertoires, a later analysis counted some 81 million unique TCR beta chains, roughly 11 million of which were shared by at least two donors. A nearest-neighbor algorithm error-corrected the raw reads and collapsed the reads into unique sequences, merging closely related sequences to remove PCR and sequencing errors. CDR3 sequences were aligned to IMGT reference sequences to assign V, D and J gene segments. For a sequence to be retained, a match of at least six nucleotides was required to both a V gene segment and a J gene segment. Rearrangements were called productive when the CDR3 lacked stop codons and stayed in frame with V and J; all others were non-productive. CDR3 was defined according to IMGT convention as the region running from the second conserved V-encoded cysteine to the conserved J-encoded phenylalanine. The earlier analysis of 587 of the donors excluded sequences that lacked an unambiguous match to a single V gene segment. In an earlier analysis of approximately 590 of the donors, a V segment was called functional when productive rearrangements were above 56.7%, and segregating when the standard deviation between donors exceeded 5%. To diagnose cytomegalovirus status from the catalog of TCR beta chain sequences, a statistical classification framework was built. V and J gene assignment, in a later analysis, came from comparing TCR nucleotide sequences with IMGT/GENE-DB human TR gene sequences. A later analysis assigned CDR3 sequences and most-parsimonious VDJ recombination scenarios with the TCRdist pipeline. In a later analysis, each TCR beta chain was defined by its CDR3 amino acid sequence together with its V-gene family, and reads lacking a unique V-gene family were excluded. To address suspected cross-contamination and a sequencing artifact, a later analysis removed under 600 highly shared, low-generation-probability nucleotide sequences. In a later analysis, a clonal expansion index for each public chain was calculated from normalized within-repertoire ranks of inferred template counts. In a later analysis, generation probabilities were computed using a VDJ recombination model fitted to out-of-frame rearrangements, and the results were checked against IGoR. In a later analysis, TCR-TCR, TCR-HLA and TCR-CMV co-occurrence was scored with hypergeometric tests, and a repertoire-size bias correction was applied to TCR pairs. To estimate false discovery rates, a later analysis permuted the HLA or CMV assignments 20 times. In a later analysis, co-occurring TCRs were grouped using DBSCAN, with TCRdist sequence similarity added in when clustering inside HLA-allele-positive subsets. Repertoires with fewer than 30,000 or more than 120,000 public chains were left out of co-occurrence clustering, as were a few repertoires with anomalous nucleotide sharing. TCRdb took over this immuneACCESS table, retaining in-frame rearrangements with V and J assigned. Such tables are incomplete; in checked studies, under half of the missing clones stem from an unresolved V gene, and the remainder is unexplained. D and trimming come from the DNA, and the V and J calls and clone size come from that table. Present in this sample are approximately 120,000 clones, around 85% of which were seen just once. 6.7% of the sample belongs to the ten largest clones.

Measured from the cysteine to the phenylalanine, the CDR3 is 15 residues long. Here the CDR3 DNA is all that survives: 45 bases in frame from base 1. The CDR1 and CDR2 encoded by the germline V gene are SNHLY and FYNNEI. V trim: 6 bases; J trim: 0 bases; unmatched bases: 7. The origin of this receptor is a woman aged 25 to 45 in good health and CMV-seropositive. The rearrangement combines TRBV2 with TRBJ1-2; the central 7 bases match TRBD1. Sequencing used PBMCs. This receptor has the CDR3 CASRVTGITNYGYTF. The DNA is TGTGCCAGCAGAGTGACAGGGATCACTAACTATGGCTACACCTTC. Joined to the reference TRBV2 and TRBJ1-2 proteins, this CDR3 gives the full variable domain: EPEVTQTPSHQVTQMGQEVILRCVPISNHLYFYWYRQILGQKVEFLVSFYNNEISEKSEIFDDQFSVERPDGSNFTLKIRSTKLEDSAMYFCASRVTGITNYGYTFGSGTRLTVV.